Presented here are 11 T cell receptor beta chains from one specimen sequenced in a study of T cell changes during pregnancy in multiple sclerosis. The assay was immunoSEQ multiplex PCR, and TCRdb's table has in-frame clones only and misses some. The table has about 89,000 clones, just under 95% seen once. This sample comprised peripheral blood, obtained in the third trimester of pregnancy. Receptors were obtained from a female donor with multiple sclerosis, enrolled in a pregnancy study.

The V and J genes are TRBV11-2 and TRBJ2-1; 8 bases match TRBD1. CDR1 and CDR2 (germline): SGHAT, FQNNGV. Trimming removed 5 bases from V and 10 bases from J; junction bases left unmatched: 7. This CDR3 has 13 residues. CDR3 coding DNA: TGTGCCAGCAGCCGCGACAGGGGCGGAGAGCAGTTCTTC. Its protein product is CASSRDRGGEQFF. The variable domain in full, completed from reference TRBV11-2 and TRBJ2-1, reads EAGVAQSPRYKIIEKRQSVAFWCNPISGHATLYWYQQILGQGPKLLIQFQNNGVVDDSQLPKDRFSAERLKGVDSTLKIQPAKLEDSAVYLCASSRDRGGEQFFGPGTRLTVL.

The V and J genes are TRBV19 and TRBJ1-2, with 11 bases identical to TRBD1. The CDR3 contains 13 residues. The J segment lost 6 bases and the V segment lost 3 bases, leaving 0 bases of the junction unmatched. CDR1 LNHDA and CDR2 SQIVND come from the germline V gene (reference sequence). The CDR3 DNA is TGTGCCAGTAGTATGGACAGGGGGCATGGCTACACCTTC. This sequence encodes CASSMDRGHGYTF.

The chain couples TRBV9 to TRBJ2-5, with 7 positions matching TRBD2. Germline V lookup: CDR1 SGDLS, CDR2 YYNGEE. The junction had 0 bases not matched to a gene; V was cut back by 0 bases and J by 7 bases. There are 12 residues in the CDR3. This CDR3 is CASSVAGGTQYF. In DNA form, the CDR3 reads TGTGCCAGCAGCGTAGCGGGGGGGACCCAGTACTTC. Full variable domain (outside the CDR3, taken from reference TRBV9 and TRBJ2-5): DSGVTQTPKHLITATGQRVTLRCSPRSGDLSVYWYQQSLDQGLQFLIQYYNGEERAKGNILERFSAQQFPDLHSELNLSSLELGDSALYFCASSVAGGTQYFGPGTRLLVL.

This CDR3 reads CASSQVGGTDTQYF. As DNA, the CDR3 is TGTGCCAGCAGCCAAGTAGGGGGCACAGATACGCAGTATTTT. The chain joins TRBV4-2 to TRBJ2-3, with a possible D match to TRBD1 (5 bases). Germline CDR1 reads LGHNA; CDR2 reads YNFKEQ. The CDR3 extends over 14 amino acids. Trimming removed 1 base from V and 1 base from J, with 6 bases in between.

The chain uses TRBV6-6 and TRBJ1-5; TRBD1 aligns across 7 bases. Per the germline V gene, CDR1 is MNHNY and CDR2 is SVGAGI (reference sequence). The trim removed 5 bases at V and 2 bases at J, leaving 9 bases unmatched. This CDR3 is 16 amino acids long. The CDR3 nucleotides read TGTGCCAGCAGTCGTACAGGGGATTTCGGCAATCAGCCCCAGCATTTT. Translated, it gives CASSRTGDFGNQPQHF.

The chain links TRBV9 to TRBJ1-4; tentative D call: TRBD1 (6 bases). CDR3 length: 16 amino acids. Trimming stripped 4 bases from V and 2 bases from J, with 15 bases between. Germline V gene lookup returns CDR1 SGDLS and CDR2 YYNGEE. This chain's CDR3 is CASSRGGQGTNEKLFF. In DNA form, the CDR3 reads TGTGCCAGCAGCAGGGGGGGCCAAGGGACTAATGAAAAACTGTTTTTT. Together with reference TRBV9 and TRBJ1-4, the CDR3 gives the full variable domain: DSGVTQTPKHLITATGQRVTLRCSPRSGDLSVYWYQQSLDQGLQFLIQYYNGEERAKGNILERFSAQQFPDLHSELNLSSLELGDSALYFCASSRGGQGTNEKLFFGSGTQLSVL.

The chain uses TRBV11-2 and TRBJ2-7; 11 nucleotides match TRBD2. Trimming took 6 bases from V and 4 from J; bases not matched to a gene: 20. Germline V gene lookup returns CDR1 SGHAT and CDR2 FQNNGV. The CDR3 consists of 19 residues. The CDR3, as DNA: TGTGCCAGCAGGGGTAGACTAGCGGGATTGACTGAAAACAAGTACGAGCAGTACTTC. Amino acid sequence: CASRGRLAGLTENKYEQYF.

This clone has just one count. V and J are TRBV5-1 and TRBJ1-1; unclear D gene. V was pared by 4 bases and J by 0 bases, with 7 bases between. Germline loops: CDR1 SGHRS, CDR2 YFSETQ. This CDR3 region has 13 residues. CDR3 amino acids: CASSRDLNTEAFF. The CDR3 bases are TGCGCCAGCAGCCGTGACTTGAACACTGAAGCTTTCTTT.

This rearrangement joins TRBV5-1 to TRBJ2-7, with a tentative D call TRBD1 (5 bases). V was clipped by 2 bases and J by 1 base, with 16 bases between them. In germline, CDR1 is SGHRS, CDR2 YFSETQ. This CDR3 has 16 amino acids. CDR3 amino acids: CASSFGQGSASYEQYF. In DNA form, the CDR3 reads TGCGCCAGCAGCTTTGGGCAGGGCTCCGCATCCTACGAGCAGTACTTC.

This clone was observed a single time. The genes are TRBV5-1 and TRBJ2-6; 7 nucleotides line up with TRBD1. V was pared by 0 bases and J by 0 bases, with 6 bases of the junction left unmatched. The CDR3 length is 18 residues. CDR1 SGHRS and CDR2 YFSETQ come from the germline V gene. CDR3 amino acids: CASSLGRGGGSGANVLTF. CDR3 nucleotide sequence: TGCGCCAGCAGCTTGGGCAGAGGGGGCGGCTCTGGGGCCAACGTCCTGACTTTC.

This clone showed up just once. The chain is built from TRBV5-4 and TRBJ2-1; TRBD2 agrees at 7 bases. CDR1 and CDR2 from the germline V gene are SGHNT and YYREEE (reference sequence). The ends lost 6 bases at V and 5 bases at J; junction bases unmatched: 8. The CDR3 consists of 14 residues. This CDR3 is CASNSGGSHNEQFF. CDR3 in DNA: TGTGCCAGCAACTCAGGCGGGAGCCACAATGAGCAGTTCTTC.